Listed below are T cell receptor beta chains from one sample, sequenced in a study of T cells in Graves' hyperthyroidism and ophthalmopathy. TCRdb reprocessed the multiplex PCR reads with MiXCR, giving one entry per CDR3 protein. The table includes around 720,000 distinct CDR3 sequences, about 35% detected once. The sequenced material came from blood. Every receptor here comes from a woman aged 40 to 55 with Graves' hyperthyroidism. CDR3s include the opening cysteine and the closing phenylalanine or tryptophan. D genes are given only for firm matches. Expanded clones get a size class; other rows say once, few or many, or leave the size out.

v_call: TRBV25-1
clone_size: many
j_call: TRBJ2-5
d_call: -
cdr3_aa: CASSEYSGIETQYF
cdr3_nt: TGTGCCAGCAGTGAATATTCGGGAATCGAGACCCAGTACTTC

v_call: TRBV12-3/TRBV12-4
clone_size: -
j_call: TRBJ1-5
d_call: TRBD1
cdr3_aa: CASRTGEGNQPQHF
cdr3_nt: TGTGCCAGCAGAACAGGGGAAGGCAATCAGCCCCAGCATTTT

v_call: TRBV7-9
clone_size: many
j_call: TRBJ1-2
d_call: -
cdr3_aa: CASGNSDYGYTF
cdr3_nt: TGTGCCAGCGGAAACAGCGACTATGGCTACACCTTC

v_call: TRBV10-1
clone_size: many
j_call: TRBJ2-7
d_call: TRBD2
cdr3_aa: CASSATSGSIYF
cdr3_nt: TGCGCCAGCAGTGCCACTAGCGGGAGTATCTACTTC

v_call: TRBV10-3
clone_size: -
j_call: TRBJ2-1
d_call: TRBD2
cdr3_aa: CAISGLATDVNEQFF
cdr3_nt: TGTGCCATCAGTGGACTAGCGACTGACGTGAATGAGCAGTTCTTC

v_call: TRBV9
clone_size: -
j_call: TRBJ1-5
d_call: -
cdr3_aa: CASSVYPERDQPQHF
cdr3_nt: TGTGCCAGCTCAGTCTACCCCGAGAGGGATCAGCCCCAGCATTTT

v_call: TRBV5-1
clone_size: -
j_call: TRBJ1-2
d_call: TRBD1
cdr3_aa: CASSDPGTGNYGYTF
cdr3_nt: TGCGCCAGCAGCGACCCCGGGACAGGGAACTATGGCTACACCTTC

v_call: TRBV24-1
clone_size: few
j_call: TRBJ1-1
d_call: -
cdr3_aa: CAASDGQKPYTEAFF
cdr3_nt: TGTGCCGCCAGTGATGGACAGAAACCATACACTGAAGCTTTCTTT

v_call: TRBV24-1
clone_size: many
j_call: TRBJ1-5
d_call: -
cdr3_aa: CATSVRAPGDQPQHF
cdr3_nt: TGTGCCACCAGTGTGCGGGCACCTGGAGATCAGCCCCAGCATTTT

v_call: TRBV5-1
clone_size: -
j_call: TRBJ1-1
d_call: -
cdr3_aa: CASSTLQGDRGTFF
cdr3_nt: TGCGCCAGCAGCACTTTACAGGGTGATCGCGGAACTTTCTTT

v_call: TRBV7-3
clone_size: many
j_call: TRBJ2-5
d_call: -
cdr3_aa: CASSFSHQETQYF
cdr3_nt: TGTGCCAGCAGCTTTAGTCACCAAGAGACCCAGTACTTC

v_call: TRBV5-6
clone_size: -
j_call: TRBJ1-2
d_call: TRBD1
cdr3_aa: CASSLGGQGGEGYTF
cdr3_nt: TGTGCCAGCAGCTTGGGAGGACAGGGCGGAGAGGGCTACACCTTC

v_call: TRBV7-9
clone_size: many
j_call: TRBJ2-5
d_call: TRBD2
cdr3_aa: CASSRPTWSRGRVQSRETQYF
cdr3_nt: TGTGCCAGCAGCCGACCCACTTGGTCCCGGGGGAGGGTCCAGAGCCGAGAGACCCAGTACTTC

v_call: TRBV20-1
clone_size: -
j_call: TRBJ2-4
d_call: -
cdr3_aa: CSASGQIAKNIQYF
cdr3_nt: TGCAGTGCAAGTGGACAGATAGCCAAAAACATTCAGTACTTC

v_call: TRBV2
clone_size: many
j_call: TRBJ2-2
d_call: -
cdr3_aa: CASSGQAINTGELFF
cdr3_nt: TGTGCCAGCAGTGGACAGGCGATAAACACCGGGGAGCTGTTTTTT

v_call: TRBV10-3
clone_size: many
j_call: TRBJ2-2
d_call: -
cdr3_aa: CATQSGGNTGELFF
cdr3_nt: TGTGCCACACAATCAGGCGGAAACACCGGGGAGCTGTTTTTT

v_call: TRBV7-4
clone_size: few
j_call: TRBJ2-5
d_call: TRBD2
cdr3_aa: CASSLRLAGAETQYF
cdr3_nt: TGTGCCAGCAGCTTAAGGCTAGCGGGAGCAGAGACCCAGTACTTC

v_call: TRBV3-1
clone_size: -
j_call: TRBJ1-1
d_call: -
cdr3_aa: CASSPQIANTEAFF
cdr3_nt: TGTGCCAGCAGCCCCCAGATAGCGAACACTGAAGCTTTCTTT